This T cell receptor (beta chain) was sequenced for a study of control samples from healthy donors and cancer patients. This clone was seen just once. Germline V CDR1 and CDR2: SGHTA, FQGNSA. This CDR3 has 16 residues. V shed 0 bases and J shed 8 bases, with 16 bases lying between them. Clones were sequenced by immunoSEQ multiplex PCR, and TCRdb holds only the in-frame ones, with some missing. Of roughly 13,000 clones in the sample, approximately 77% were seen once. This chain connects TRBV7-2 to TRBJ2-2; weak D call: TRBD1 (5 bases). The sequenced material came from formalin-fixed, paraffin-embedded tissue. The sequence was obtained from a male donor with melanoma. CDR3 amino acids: CASSLAPTQVPGELFF. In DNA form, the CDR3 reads TGTGCCAGCAGCTTAGCGCCAACACAGGTCCCGGGGGAGCTGTTTTTT.